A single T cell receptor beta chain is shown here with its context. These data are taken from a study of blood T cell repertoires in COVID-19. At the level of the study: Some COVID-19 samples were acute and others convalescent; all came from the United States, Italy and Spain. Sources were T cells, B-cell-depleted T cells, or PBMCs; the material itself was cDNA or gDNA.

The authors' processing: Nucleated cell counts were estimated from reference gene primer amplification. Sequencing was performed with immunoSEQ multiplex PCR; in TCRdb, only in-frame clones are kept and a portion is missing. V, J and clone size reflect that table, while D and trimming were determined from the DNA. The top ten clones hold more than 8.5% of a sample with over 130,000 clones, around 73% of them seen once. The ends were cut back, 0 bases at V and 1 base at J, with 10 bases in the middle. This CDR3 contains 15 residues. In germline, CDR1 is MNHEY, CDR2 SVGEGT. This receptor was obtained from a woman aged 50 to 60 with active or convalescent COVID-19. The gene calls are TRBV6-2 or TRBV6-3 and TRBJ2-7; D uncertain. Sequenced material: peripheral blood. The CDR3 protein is CASSYSPSGSYEQYF. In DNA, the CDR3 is TGTGCCAGCAGTTACTCTCCTAGTGGGTCCTACGAGCAGTACTTC.